The text below deals with one TCR beta chain. TCRdb's copy holds only in-frame clones and misses some; the assay was immunoSEQ multiplex PCR. The sample lists approximately 190,000 clones; around 83% were seen once. From germline, CDR1 is SGHTA and CDR2 FQGNSA. Trimming pared 5 bases from V and 2 bases from J, leaving 16 bases between. CDR3 size: 15 residues. This sample is drawn from a study of blood T cell repertoires in COVID-19. This sequence originates from a woman aged 40 to 49 in a cohort exposed to, infected with or recovered from COVID-19 (not recorded which). This sequence joins TRBV7-2 and TRBJ2-7; a possible D gene is TRBD2 (5 bases). Sequenced input: PBMCs or T cells enriched from blood (not recorded which). CDR3 region: CASSRVAGLTYEQYF. The CDR3 coding sequence is TGTGCCAGCAGCAGAGTTGCGGGCCTAACCTACGAGCAGTACTTC.